Below are 8 T cell receptor beta chains sequenced from a single sample in a study of breast tumors, draining lymph nodes, adjacent tissues. Via MiXCR, TCRdb re-called the multiplex PCR reads, giving one row per CDR3 protein. Here the sample spans some 22,000 distinct CDR3 sequences, about 41% being singletons. What was sequenced was breast tumor tissue. Receptors originate from a female donor with breast cancer. Some clones in this sample may be carry-over from other donors' samples.

The J gene is TRBJ2-7, the V gene TRBV18; TRBD1 might be the D (5 bases). The germline CDR1 and CDR2 sequences are KGHSH and LQKENI. There are 17 residues in the CDR3. The ends were cut back, 3 bases at V and 5 bases at J, with 23 bases in the middle. CDR3 bases: TGTGCCAGCTCACCCCTTCTTGTCCAGGGTAGTGTCCACGAGCAGTACTTC. Translating it yields CASSPLLVQGSVHEQYF. The complete variable domain, with remaining parts taken from reference TRBV18 and TRBJ2-7, reads NAGVMQNPRHLVRRRGQEARLRCSPMKGHSHVYWYRQLPEEGLKFMVYLQKENIIDESGMPKERFSAEFPKEGPSILRIQQVVRGDSAAYFCASSPLLVQGSVHEQYFGPGTRLTVT.

The chain combines TRBV5-1 with TRBJ2-1, with TRBD2 matching over 11 bases. Germline CDR1 and CDR2: SGHRS and YFSETQ. V lost 2 bases to trimming and J lost 1 base; unmatched junction nucleotides: 11. CDR3 length: 19 residues. CDR3 DNA sequence: TGCGCCAGCAGCTTCCCTAGCGGGGGGCCGGGGGCTTCCTACAATGAGCAGTTCTTC. Amino acids: CASSFPSGGPGASYNEQFF.

V is TRBV5-1 and J is TRBJ1-6; tentatively, D is TRBD1 (6 bases). This CDR3 is 15 amino acids long. V lost 4 bases to trimming and J lost 6 bases, with 14 bases between them. Germline lookup yields CDR1 SGHRS and CDR2 YFSETQ. CDR3 amino acids: CASSQGHGGNSPLHF. The CDR3 coding sequence is TGCGCCAGCAGCCAGGGGCATGGCGGTAATTCACCCCTCCACTTT.

The chain employs TRBV20-1 and TRBJ2-4; D may be TRBD2 (5 bases). Deletions cut 5 bases from V and 0 bases from J, with 11 bases between. Germline V gives CDR1 DFQATT, CDR2 SNEGSKA (reference sequence). The CDR3 sequence is 14 residues long. CDR3 amino acids: CSAESGAAKNIQYF. In DNA form, the CDR3 reads TGCAGTGCTGAAAGCGGAGCAGCCAAAAACATTCAGTACTTC.

This clonotype came up many times. The chain joins TRBV12-3 or TRBV12-4 to TRBJ2-5, with D perhaps matching TRBD1 (6 bases). This CDR3 spans 14 amino acids. V dropped 0 bases and J dropped 9 bases, with 14 bases sitting between them. CDR3 sequence reads: CASSLAGAPSAQYF. The CDR3 region has the DNA TGTGCCAGCAGTTTAGCGGGGGCCCCCTCCGCCCAGTACTTC.

This clonotype was detected many times. The chain couples TRBV5-6 to TRBJ2-7; a weak D match, TRBD1 (5 bases). Trimming removed 1 base from V and 5 bases from J, with 10 bases in between. Per germline, CDR1 SGHDT and CDR2 YYEEEE. There are 13 residues in the CDR3. CDR3 sequence: CASSLSGYHEQYF. The DNA for the CDR3 is TGTGCCAGCAGCTTGTCAGGGTACCACGAGCAGTACTTC.

The V gene is TRBV14, the J gene TRBJ2-7; D uncertain. Trimming left V 4 bases short and J 3 bases short, with 16 bases between. The germline V gene encodes CDR1 SGHDN and CDR2 FVKESK. The CDR3 is 15 residues long. The CDR3 region has the DNA TGTGCCAGCAGCCCAGATCCCCCAGTGGACTACGAGCAGTACTTC. Its translation is CASSPDPPVDYEQYF.

This chain uses TRBV4-1 with TRBJ1-1; D remains ambiguous. Germline V gives CDR1 MGHRA, CDR2 YSYEKL. V gave up 4 bases and J gave up 1 base, with 7 bases separating them. The CDR3 runs to 13 residues. This CDR3 is CASSPRRNTEAFF. The CDR3 nucleotides read TGCGCCAGCAGCCCGCGGAGGAACACTGAAGCTTTCTTT.